This TCR beta chain comes out of a study of cytomegalovirus exposure and HLA in healthy donors. Study-level findings and limits: HLA allele associations emerged for under 20,000 TCR beta sequences in a later analysis, at 0.05 false discovery rate.

With regard to this clone: Antigen specificity is unknown.

PCR employed 60 Vbeta and 13 Jbeta primers. Clones were read by immunoSEQ multiplex PCR, and TCRdb kept only the in-frame ones, dropping some. Counted here are around 130,000 clones, approximately 83% occurring once; the ten biggest clones make up less than 1.5%. Germline values: CDR1 SGHRS, CDR2 YFSETQ. This CDR3 has 14 amino acids. Losses at the gene ends were 4 bases for V and 0 bases for J; bases not matched to a gene: 1. The rearrangement links TRBV5-1 to TRBJ2-1; 7 bases line up with TRBD1. The material sequenced was PBMCs. The TCR sequence derives from a girl aged 2-10 years in good health and CMV-seronegative. The CDR3 reads CASSRDSSYNEQFF. The CDR3 coding sequence is TGCGCCAGCAGCCGGGACAGCTCCTACAATGAGCAGTTCTTC.